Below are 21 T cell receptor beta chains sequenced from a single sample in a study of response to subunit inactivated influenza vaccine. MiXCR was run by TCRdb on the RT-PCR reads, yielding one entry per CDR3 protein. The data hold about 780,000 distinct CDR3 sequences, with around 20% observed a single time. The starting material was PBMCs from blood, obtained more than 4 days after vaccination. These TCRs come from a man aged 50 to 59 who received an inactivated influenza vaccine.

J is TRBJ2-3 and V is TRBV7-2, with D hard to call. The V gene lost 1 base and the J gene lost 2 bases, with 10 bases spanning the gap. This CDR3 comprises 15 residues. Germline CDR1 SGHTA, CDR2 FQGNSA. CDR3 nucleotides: TGTGCCAGCAGCTTAGTTCCGGGTTACACAGATACGCAGTATTTT. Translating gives CASSLVPGYTDTQYF.

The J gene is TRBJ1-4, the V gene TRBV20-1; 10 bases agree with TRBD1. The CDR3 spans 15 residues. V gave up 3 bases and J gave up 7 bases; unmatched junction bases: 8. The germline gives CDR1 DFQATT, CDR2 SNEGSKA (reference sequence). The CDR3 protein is CSASGTGAVGEKLFF. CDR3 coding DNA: TGCAGTGCTAGCGGGACAGGGGCCGTGGGTGAAAAACTGTTTTTT.

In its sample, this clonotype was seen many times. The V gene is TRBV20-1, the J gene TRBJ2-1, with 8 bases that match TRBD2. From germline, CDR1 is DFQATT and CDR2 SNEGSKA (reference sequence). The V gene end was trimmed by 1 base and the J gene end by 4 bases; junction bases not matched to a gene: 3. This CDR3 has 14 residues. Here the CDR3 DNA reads TGCAGTGCTAGAGTGGCGGGGGGATACAATGAGCAGTTCTTC. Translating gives CSARVAGGYNEQFF.

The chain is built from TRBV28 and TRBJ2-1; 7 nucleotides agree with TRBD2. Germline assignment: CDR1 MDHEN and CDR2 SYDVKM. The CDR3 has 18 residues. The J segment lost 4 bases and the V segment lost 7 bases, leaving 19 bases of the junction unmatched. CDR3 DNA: TGTGCCAGCAATAATTGGGGGAGGGGCGCGGCCTTTTACAATGAGCAGTTCTTC. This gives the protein CASNNWGRGAAFYNEQFF.

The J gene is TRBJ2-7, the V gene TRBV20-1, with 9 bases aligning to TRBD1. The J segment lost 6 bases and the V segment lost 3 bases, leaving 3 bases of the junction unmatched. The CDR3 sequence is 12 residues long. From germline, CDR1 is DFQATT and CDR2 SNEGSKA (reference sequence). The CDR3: CSASGQGLEQYF. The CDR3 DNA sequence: TGCAGTGCTAGTGGACAGGGGCTCGAGCAGTACTTC.

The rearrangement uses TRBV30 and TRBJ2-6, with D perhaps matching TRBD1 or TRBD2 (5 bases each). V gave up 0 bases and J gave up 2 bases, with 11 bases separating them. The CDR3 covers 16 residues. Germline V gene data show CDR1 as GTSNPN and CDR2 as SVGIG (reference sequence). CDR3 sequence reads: CAWSVPWGTGANVLTF. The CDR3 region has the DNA TGTGCCTGGAGTGTACCTTGGGGGACTGGGGCCAACGTCCTGACTTTC.

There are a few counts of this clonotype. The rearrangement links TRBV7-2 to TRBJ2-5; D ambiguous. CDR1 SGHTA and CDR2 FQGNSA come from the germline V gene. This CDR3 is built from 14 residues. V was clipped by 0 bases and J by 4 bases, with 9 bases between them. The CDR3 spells CASSLAIAGETQYF. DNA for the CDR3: TGTGCCAGCAGCTTAGCGATAGCTGGAGAGACCCAGTACTTC.

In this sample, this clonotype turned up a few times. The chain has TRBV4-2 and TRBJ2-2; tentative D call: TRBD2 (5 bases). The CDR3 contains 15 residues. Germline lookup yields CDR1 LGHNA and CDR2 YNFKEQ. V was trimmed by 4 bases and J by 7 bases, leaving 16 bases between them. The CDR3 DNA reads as TGTGCCAGCAGCCCCGAATCCAGAGGGTACGGGGAGCTGTTTTTT. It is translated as CASSPESRGYGELFF.

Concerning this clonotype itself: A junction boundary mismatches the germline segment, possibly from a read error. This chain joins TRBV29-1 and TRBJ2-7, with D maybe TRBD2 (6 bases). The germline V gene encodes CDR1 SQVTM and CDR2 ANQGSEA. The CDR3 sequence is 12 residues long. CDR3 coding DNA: TGCAGAGTTGGCGGGAATCTGGGCGAGCAGTACTTC. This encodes CRVGGNLGEQYF.

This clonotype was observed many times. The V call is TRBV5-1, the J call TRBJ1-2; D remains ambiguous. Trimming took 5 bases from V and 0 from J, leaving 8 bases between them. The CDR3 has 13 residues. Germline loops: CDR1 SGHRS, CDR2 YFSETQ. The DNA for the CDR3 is TGCGCCAGCAGTTCCGGGGCTAACTATGGCTACACCTTC. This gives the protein CASSSGANYGYTF.

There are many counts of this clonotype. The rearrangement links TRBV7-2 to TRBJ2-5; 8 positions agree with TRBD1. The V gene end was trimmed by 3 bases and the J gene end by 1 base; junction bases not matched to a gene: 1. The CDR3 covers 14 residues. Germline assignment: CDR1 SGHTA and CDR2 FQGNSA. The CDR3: CASSLDRAQETQYF. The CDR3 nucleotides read TGTGCCAGCAGCTTGGACAGGGCCCAAGAGACCCAGTACTTC.

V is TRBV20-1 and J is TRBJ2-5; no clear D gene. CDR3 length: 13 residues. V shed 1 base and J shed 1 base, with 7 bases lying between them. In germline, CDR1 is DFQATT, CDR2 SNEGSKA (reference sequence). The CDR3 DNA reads TGCAGTGCTAGAGCGCAGCTCCAAGAGACCCAGTACTTC. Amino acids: CSARAQLQETQYF.

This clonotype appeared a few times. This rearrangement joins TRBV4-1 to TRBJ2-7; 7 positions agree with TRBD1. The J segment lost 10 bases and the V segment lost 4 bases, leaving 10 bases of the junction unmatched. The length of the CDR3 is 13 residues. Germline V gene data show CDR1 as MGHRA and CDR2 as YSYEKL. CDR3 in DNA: TGCGCCAGCAGCCCCCTTATAGGGGGCTCCCAGTACTTC. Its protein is CASSPLIGGSQYF.

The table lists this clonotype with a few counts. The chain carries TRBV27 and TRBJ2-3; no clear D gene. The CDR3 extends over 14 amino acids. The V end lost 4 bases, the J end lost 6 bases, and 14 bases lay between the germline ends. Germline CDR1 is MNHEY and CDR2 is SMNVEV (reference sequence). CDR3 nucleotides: TGTGCCAGCAGTTCCGGAACTTTTCGGGATACGCAGTATTTT. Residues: CASSSGTFRDTQYF.

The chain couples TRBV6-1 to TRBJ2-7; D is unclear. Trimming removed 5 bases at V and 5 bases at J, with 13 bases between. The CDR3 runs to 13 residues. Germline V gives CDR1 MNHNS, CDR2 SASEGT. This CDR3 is CASSPPASHEQYF. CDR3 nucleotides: TGTGCCAGCAGTCCCCCCGCGTCCCACGAGCAGTACTTC.

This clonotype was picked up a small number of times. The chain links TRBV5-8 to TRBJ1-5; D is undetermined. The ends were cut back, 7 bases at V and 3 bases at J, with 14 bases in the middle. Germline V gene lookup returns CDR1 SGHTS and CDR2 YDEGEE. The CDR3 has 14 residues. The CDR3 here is CASRGGTLNQPQHF. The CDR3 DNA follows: TGTGCCAGCCGAGGAGGAACCCTCAATCAGCCCCAGCATTTT.

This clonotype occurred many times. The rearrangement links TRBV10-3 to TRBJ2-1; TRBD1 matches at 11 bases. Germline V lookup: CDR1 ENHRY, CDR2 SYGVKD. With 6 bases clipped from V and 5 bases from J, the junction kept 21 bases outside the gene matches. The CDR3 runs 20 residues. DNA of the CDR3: TGTGCCATCAGACCCCACGGGACAGGGGGTTTCGCGGGAAGGAACAATGAGCAGTTCTTC. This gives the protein CAIRPHGTGGFAGRNNEQFF.

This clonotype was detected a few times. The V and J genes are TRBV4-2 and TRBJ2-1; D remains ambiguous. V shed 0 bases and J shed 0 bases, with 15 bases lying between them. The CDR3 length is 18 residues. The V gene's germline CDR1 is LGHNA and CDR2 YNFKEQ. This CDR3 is CASSQDVVWQSSYNEQFF. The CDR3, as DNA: TGTGCCAGCAGCCAAGATGTGGTGTGGCAAAGCTCCTACAATGAGCAGTTCTTC.

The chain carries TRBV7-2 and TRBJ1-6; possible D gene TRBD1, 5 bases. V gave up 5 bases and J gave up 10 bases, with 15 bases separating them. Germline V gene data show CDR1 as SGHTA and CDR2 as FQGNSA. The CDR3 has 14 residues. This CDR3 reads CASSPGRVGSPLHF. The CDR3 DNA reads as TGTGCCAGCAGCCCCGGCAGGGTCGGATCACCCCTCCACTTT. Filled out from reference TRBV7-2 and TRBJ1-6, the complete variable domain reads GAGVSQSPSNKVTEKGKDVELRCDPISGHTALYWYRQSLGQGLEFLIYFQGNSAPDKSGLPSDRFSAERTGGSVSTLTIQRTQQEDSAVYLCASSPGRVGSPLHFGNGTRLTVT.

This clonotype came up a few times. CDR3 loop: CSARPMGPGQILAFF. CDR3 nucleotides: TGCAGTGCTAGACCCATGGGCCCGGGACAGATTTTAGCTTTCTTT. The chain recombines TRBV20-1 with TRBJ1-1; 7 bases are a match to TRBD1. CDR1 DFQATT and CDR2 SNEGSKA come from the germline V gene (reference sequence). The ends lost 2 bases at V and 10 bases at J; junction bases unmatched: 16. The CDR3 runs 15 residues.

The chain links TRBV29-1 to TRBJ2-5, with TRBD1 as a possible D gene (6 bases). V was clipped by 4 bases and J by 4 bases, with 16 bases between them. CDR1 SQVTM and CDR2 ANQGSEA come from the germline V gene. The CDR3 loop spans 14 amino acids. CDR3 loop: CSVVRQGRGETQYF. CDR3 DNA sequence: TGCAGCGTTGTCCGTCAGGGGCGAGGAGAGACCCAGTACTTC.